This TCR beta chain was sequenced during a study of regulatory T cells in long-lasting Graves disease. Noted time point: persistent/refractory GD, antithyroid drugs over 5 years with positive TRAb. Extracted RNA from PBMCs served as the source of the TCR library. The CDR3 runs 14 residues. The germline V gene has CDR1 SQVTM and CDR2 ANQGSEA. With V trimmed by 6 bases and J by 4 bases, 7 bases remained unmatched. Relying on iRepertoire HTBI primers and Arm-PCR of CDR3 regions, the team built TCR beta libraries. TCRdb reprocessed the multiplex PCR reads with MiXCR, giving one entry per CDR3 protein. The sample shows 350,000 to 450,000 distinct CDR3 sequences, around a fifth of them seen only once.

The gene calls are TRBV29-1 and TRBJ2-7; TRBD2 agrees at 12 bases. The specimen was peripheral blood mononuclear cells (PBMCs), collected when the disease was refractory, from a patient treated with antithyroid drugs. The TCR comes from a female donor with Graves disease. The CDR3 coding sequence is TGCAGCGTAAGACTAGCGGGAGTGAGATACGAGCAGTACTTC. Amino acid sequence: CSVRLAGVRYEQYF.